This T cell receptor beta chain emerged from a study of cytomegalovirus exposure and HLA in healthy donors (dated by TCRdb to 2015 to 2018). At the level of the whole study: A later analysis indicated that the 100 to 150 validation repertoires were generated on the platform also employed for the approximately 700 repertoires of the first cohort. The study aimed to test whether cataloging public T cell receptors could reveal signatures of past pathogen exposure. High-throughput TCR immunosequencing, statistical association of individual TCRs with disease status, and machine learning were combined to predict cytomegalovirus infection status. A separate validation cohort of 90 to 150 different subjects was used in addition to the roughly 640-subject first cohort. Study-level results and caveats: Of the cluster scores, roughly 93% were above 0 in a later analysis, which found that TCRs clustered in the first cohort also tended to co-occur in the 120 or so validation repertoires. Three of the identified cytomegalovirus-associated TCR beta chains were confirmed in vitro to be specific for cytomegalovirus antigens. While some public TCRs were present in many individuals, most TCR sequences turned up only very rarely across donors. A total of 150 or so TCR beta chains were listed by the study as associated with cytomegalovirus. A later analysis had no HLA typing for the validation cohort, so co-occurrence there was scored across all 110 or so repertoires. The classifier was reported to diagnose cytomegalovirus status with high specificity and sensitivity in both the original cohort and the validation cohort. The authors suggested that the approach could potentially be extended to other disease states and immunological phenotypes.

Donors formed part of the validation cohort, which comprised fewer than 150 subjects and was distinct from the first cohort of roughly 600 subjects. Comment on this clone: Its antigen is still unknown. No base quality information exists; no much larger clone differs at one position.

V gives up 7 bases and J gives up 0 bases, and the segment between their germline ends measures 8 bases. The CDR3 runs 13 amino acids, cysteine and phenylalanine included. Here the CDR3 DNA is all that survives: 39 bases in frame from base 1. The germline V gene encodes CDR1 MNHEY and CDR2 SVGAGI. The method was the immunoSEQ multiplex PCR assay. In the original analysis: To diagnose cytomegalovirus status from the catalog of TCR beta chain sequences, a statistical classification framework was built. The clones in this table, taken by TCRdb from immuneACCESS, are in-frame only. Not every clone is retained; where verified, under half of the shortfall comes from an unresolved V gene, and the cause of the rest is unknown. The DNA was the basis for D and trimming; V, J and clone size are from that table. Present in this sample are a few hundred thousand clones, 65% to 90% of which were seen just once. In total, the top ten clones hold 1% of the sample.

The clonotype was recovered from a woman younger than 30 in good health and CMV-seronegative. The specimen was PBMCs. The V and J genes are TRBV6-5 and TRBJ2-3; the D gene cannot be named for sure. The DNA sequence is given as TGTGCCAGCATAGCAGTGAGCACAGATACGCAGTATTTT. It specifies CASIAVSTDTQYF.